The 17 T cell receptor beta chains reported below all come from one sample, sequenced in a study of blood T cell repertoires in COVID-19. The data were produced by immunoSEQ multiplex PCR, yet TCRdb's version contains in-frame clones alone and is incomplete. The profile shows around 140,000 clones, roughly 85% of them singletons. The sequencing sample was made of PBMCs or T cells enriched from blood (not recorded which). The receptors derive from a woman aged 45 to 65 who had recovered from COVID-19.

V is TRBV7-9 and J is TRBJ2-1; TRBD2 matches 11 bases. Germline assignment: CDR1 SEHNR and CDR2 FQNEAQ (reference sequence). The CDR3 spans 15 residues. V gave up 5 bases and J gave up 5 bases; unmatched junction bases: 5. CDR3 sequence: CASSRGTSGNNEQFF. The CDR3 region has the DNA TGTGCCAGCAGCCGTGGGACTAGCGGAAACAATGAGCAGTTCTTC.

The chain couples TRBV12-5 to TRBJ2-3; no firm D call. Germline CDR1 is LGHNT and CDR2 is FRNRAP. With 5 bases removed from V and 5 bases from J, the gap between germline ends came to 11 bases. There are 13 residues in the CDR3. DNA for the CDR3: TGTGCTAGTGGTGAGGCCCCCGGAGATACGCAGTATTTT. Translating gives CASGEAPGDTQYF.

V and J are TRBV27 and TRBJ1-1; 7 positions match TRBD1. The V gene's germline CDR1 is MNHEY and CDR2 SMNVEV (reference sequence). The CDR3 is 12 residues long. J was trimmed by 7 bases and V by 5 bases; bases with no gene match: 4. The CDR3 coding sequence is TGTGCCAGCAGTGAACAGGGGAATGAAGCTTTCTTT. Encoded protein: CASSEQGNEAFF.

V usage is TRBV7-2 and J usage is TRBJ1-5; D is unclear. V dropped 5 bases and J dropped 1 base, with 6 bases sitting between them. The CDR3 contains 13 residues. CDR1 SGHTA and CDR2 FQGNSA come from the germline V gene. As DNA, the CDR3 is TGTGCCAGCAGCGGAGACAGCAATCAGCCCCAGCATTTT. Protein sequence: CASSGDSNQPQHF.

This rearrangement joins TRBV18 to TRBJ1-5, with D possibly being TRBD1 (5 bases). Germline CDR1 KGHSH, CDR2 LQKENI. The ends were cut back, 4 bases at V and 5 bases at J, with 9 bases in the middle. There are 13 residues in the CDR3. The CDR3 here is CASSLDSYQPQHF. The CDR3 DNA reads TGTGCCAGCTCACTAGACAGCTATCAGCCCCAGCATTTT.

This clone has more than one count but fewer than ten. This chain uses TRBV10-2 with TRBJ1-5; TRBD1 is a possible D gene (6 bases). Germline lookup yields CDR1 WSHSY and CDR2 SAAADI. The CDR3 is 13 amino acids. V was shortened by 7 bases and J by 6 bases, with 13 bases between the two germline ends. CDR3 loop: CASKPGARQPQHF. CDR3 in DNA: TGCGCCAGCAAACCAGGGGCCCGTCAGCCCCAGCATTTT.

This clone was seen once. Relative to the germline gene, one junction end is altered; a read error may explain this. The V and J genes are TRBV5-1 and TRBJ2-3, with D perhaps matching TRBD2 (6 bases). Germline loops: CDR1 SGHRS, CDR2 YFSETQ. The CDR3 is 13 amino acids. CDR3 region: CASRRTSTDTQYF. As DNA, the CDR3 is TGCGCCAGCAGAAGAACTAGCACCGATACGCAGTATTTT.

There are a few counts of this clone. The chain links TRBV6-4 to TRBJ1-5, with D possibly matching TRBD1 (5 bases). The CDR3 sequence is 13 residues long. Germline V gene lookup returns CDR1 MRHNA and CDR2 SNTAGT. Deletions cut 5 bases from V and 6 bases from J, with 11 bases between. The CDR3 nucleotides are TGTGCCAGCAGTCCCCAGGGAGGTCAGCCCCAGCATTTT. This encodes CASSPQGGQPQHF.

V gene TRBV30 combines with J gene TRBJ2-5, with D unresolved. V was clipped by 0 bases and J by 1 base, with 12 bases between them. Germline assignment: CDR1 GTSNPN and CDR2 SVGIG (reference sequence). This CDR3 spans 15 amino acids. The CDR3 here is CAWSVPAPSQETQYF. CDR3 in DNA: TGTGCCTGGAGTGTACCCGCGCCTTCCCAAGAGACCCAGTACTTC.

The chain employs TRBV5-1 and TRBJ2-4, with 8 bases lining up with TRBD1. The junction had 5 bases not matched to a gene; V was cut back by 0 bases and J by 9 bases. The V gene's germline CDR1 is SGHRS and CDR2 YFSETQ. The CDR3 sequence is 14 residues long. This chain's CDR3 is CASSLEGQGTIQYF. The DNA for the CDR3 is TGCGCCAGCAGCTTGGAAGGACAGGGCACCATTCAGTACTTC.

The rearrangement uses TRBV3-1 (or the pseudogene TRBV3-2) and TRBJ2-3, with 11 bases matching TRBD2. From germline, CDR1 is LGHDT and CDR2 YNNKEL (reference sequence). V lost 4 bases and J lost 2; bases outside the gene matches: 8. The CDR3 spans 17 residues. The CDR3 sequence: CASSRGSGGVNTDTQYF. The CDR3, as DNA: TGTGCCAGCAGCCGAGGTAGCGGGGGGGTAAACACAGATACGCAGTATTTT.

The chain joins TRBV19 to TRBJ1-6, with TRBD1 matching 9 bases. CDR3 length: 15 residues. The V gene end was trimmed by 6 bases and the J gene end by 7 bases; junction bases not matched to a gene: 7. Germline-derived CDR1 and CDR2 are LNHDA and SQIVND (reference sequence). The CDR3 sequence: CASSPRDRANSPLHF. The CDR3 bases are TGTGCCAGTAGCCCGCGGGACAGGGCCAATTCACCCCTCCACTTT. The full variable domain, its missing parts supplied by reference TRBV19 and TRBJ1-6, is DGGITQSPKYLFRKEGQNVTLSCEQNLNHDAMYWYRQDPGQGLRLIYYSQIVNDFQKGDIAEGYSVSREKKESFPLTVTSAQKNPTAFYLCASSPRDRANSPLHFGNGTRLTVT.

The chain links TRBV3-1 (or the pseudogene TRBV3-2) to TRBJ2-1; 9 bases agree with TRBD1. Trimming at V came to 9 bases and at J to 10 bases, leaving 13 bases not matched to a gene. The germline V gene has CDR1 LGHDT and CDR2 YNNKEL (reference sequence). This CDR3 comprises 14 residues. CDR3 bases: TGTGCCAGTCCTGAGGGGACAGGGTATTGCGAGCAGTTCTTC. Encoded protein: CASPEGTGYCEQFF.

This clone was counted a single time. This chain's CDR3 is CASSPPSIAKNIQYF. The CDR3, as DNA: TGTGCCAGCTCACCACCTTCCATAGCCAAAAACATTCAGTACTTC. The V and J genes are TRBV18 and TRBJ2-4; the D is unclear. Per germline, CDR1 KGHSH and CDR2 LQKENI. The CDR3 contains 15 residues. Trimming removed 0 bases at V and 0 bases at J, with 6 bases between.

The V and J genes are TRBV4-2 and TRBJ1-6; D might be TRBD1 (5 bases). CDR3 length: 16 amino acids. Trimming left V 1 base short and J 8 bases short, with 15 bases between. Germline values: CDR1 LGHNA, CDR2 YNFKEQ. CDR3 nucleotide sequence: TGTGCCAGCAGCCAAGTTTATGATTTAGGGGATTCACCCCTCCACTTT. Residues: CASSQVYDLGDSPLHF.

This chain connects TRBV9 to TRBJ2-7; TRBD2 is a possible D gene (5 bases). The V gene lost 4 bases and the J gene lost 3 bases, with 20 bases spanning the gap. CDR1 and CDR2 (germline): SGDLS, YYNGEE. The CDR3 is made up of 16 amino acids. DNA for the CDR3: TGTGCCAGCAGCCCTCAACGGTGGGGAGTTGGCTACGAGCAGTACTTC. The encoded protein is CASSPQRWGVGYEQYF.

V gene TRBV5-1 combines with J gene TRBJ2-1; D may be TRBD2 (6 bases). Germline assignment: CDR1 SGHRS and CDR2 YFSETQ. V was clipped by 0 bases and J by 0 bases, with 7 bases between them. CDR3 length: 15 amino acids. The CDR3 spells CASSLVLASYNEQFF. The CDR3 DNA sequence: TGCGCCAGCAGCTTGGTACTAGCCTCCTACAATGAGCAGTTCTTC.